What follows are 28 T cell receptor beta chains derived from one specimen sequenced in a study of metastatic and nonmetastatic thyroid tumors. TCRdb redid the clone calls on the PCR reads using MiXCR. The sample has some 9,000 clones, less than 40% seen once. Prior to thyroid surgery, none of the patients had received any treatment. The sequenced sample consisted of tumor tissue. These receptors all stem from a female donor with papillary thyroid cancer or a benign thyroid nodule (not recorded which). Some clones in this sample may be carry-over from other donors' samples.

This clone was seen many times. The chain links TRBV10-2 to TRBJ1-5, with a possible D match to TRBD1 (6 bases). V was trimmed by 6 bases and J by 7 bases, leaving 10 bases between them. Germline V lookup: CDR1 WSHSY, CDR2 SAAADI. CDR3 size: 12 residues. The CDR3 loop reads CASSHGGQPQHF. The CDR3 DNA is TGCGCCAGCAGCCACGGGGGCCAGCCCCAGCATTTT.

This clone was counted a few times. J is TRBJ2-7 and V is TRBV6-1; 7 positions match TRBD1. The CDR3 contains 14 residues. Germline V CDR1 and CDR2: MNHNS, SASEGT. Trimming took 1 base from V and 0 from J; bases not matched to a gene: 0. In nucleotides, the CDR3 is TGTGCCAGCAGTGAAGGGGACAGCTCCTACGAGCAGTACGTC. It codes for CASSEGDSSYEQYV.

This clone was picked up a small number of times. A read error may produce the germline difference seen at one junction end. The chain uses TRBV12-3 or TRBV12-4 and TRBJ2-7; D gene uncertain. The CDR3 sequence is 12 residues long. CDR3 sequence reads: CASSLVSYEQYF. CDR3 bases: TGTGCCAGCAGTTTAGTTTCCTACGAGCAGTATTTC.

This clone was observed a few times. The rearrangement joins TRBV27 to TRBJ1-5, with a weak D call TRBD1 (6 bases). CDR3 size: 14 residues. V was shortened by 4 bases and J by 6 bases, with 13 bases between the two germline ends. The germline gives CDR1 MNHEY, CDR2 SMNVEV (reference sequence). CDR3 in DNA: TGTGCCAGCAGTTCAACAGGGTCTGGTCAGCCCCAGCATTTT. Its protein product is CASSSTGSGQPQHF.

This clone was recorded at least ten times. The V gene is TRBV7-6, the J gene TRBJ2-6; D gene ambiguous. Germline CDR1 is SGHVS and CDR2 is FNYEAQ. The CDR3 totals 16 residues. V lost 4 bases and J 0 bases, leaving 10 bases between the germline ends. The CDR3: CASSYYSSSGANVLTF. The DNA of the CDR3 is TGTGCCAGCAGCTACTACAGCAGCTCTGGGGCCAACGTCCTGACTTTC. The whole variable domain, filled in from reference TRBV7-6 and TRBJ2-6, reads GAGVSQSPRYKVTKRGQDVALRCDPISGHVSLYWYRQALGQGPEFLTYFNYEAQQDKSGLPNDRFSAERPEGSISTLTIQRTEQRDSAMYRCASSYYSSSGANVLTFGAGSRLTVL.

By share, this clone counts as large (0.1 to 1%). The chain employs TRBV30 and TRBJ1-2; 9 nucleotides agree with TRBD1. CDR3 size: 15 residues. Trimming took 0 bases from V and 7 from J; bases not matched to a gene: 9. Germline lookup yields CDR1 GTSNPN and CDR2 SVGIG (reference sequence). CDR3 amino acids: CAWSVLGQGIPGYTF. DNA of the CDR3: TGTGCCTGGAGTGTACTTGGACAGGGGATTCCTGGCTACACCTTC.

This chain links TRBV6-2 or TRBV6-3 with TRBJ1-3, with 9 positions matching TRBD1. The CDR3 contains 20 residues. J lost 4 bases, V lost 5 bases, and 21 bases had no gene match. The germline gives CDR1 MNHEY, CDR2 SVGEGT. The CDR3 is CASSTPGQGHRRVPGNTIYF. In DNA form, the CDR3 reads TGTGCCAGCAGTACCCCGGGACAGGGTCATAGGAGGGTCCCCGGAAACACCATATATTTT.

The CDR3 region has the DNA TGTGCCAGCAGCCTAGGACAGGGAGTGAACACTGAAGCTTTCTTT. Its translation is CASSLGQGVNTEAFF. The V call is TRBV7-2, the J call TRBJ1-1; 8 positions agree with TRBD1. The CDR3 has 15 amino acids. The junction had 5 bases not matched to a gene; V was cut back by 5 bases and J by 0 bases. Germline CDR1 and CDR2: SGHTA and FQGNSA.

The chain is built from TRBV5-5 and TRBJ2-3; D not certain. The germline V gene encodes CDR1 SGHKS and CDR2 YYEKEE (reference sequence). The CDR3 totals 14 residues. V gave up 2 bases and J gave up 3 bases, with 10 bases separating them. CDR3 in DNA: TGTGCCAGCAGCTTCCCACTCGGGACAGATACGCAGTATTTT. Translation gives CASSFPLGTDTQYF.

The gene calls are TRBV7-6 and TRBJ2-7; D might be TRBD2 (5 bases). With 1 base removed from V and 4 bases from J, the gap between germline ends came to 11 bases. Germline assignment: CDR1 SGHVS and CDR2 FNYEAQ. The CDR3 is made up of 14 amino acids. Here the CDR3 reads CASSLGGRGYEQYF. Here the CDR3 DNA reads TGTGCCAGCAGCTTAGGAGGGAGAGGTTACGAGCAGTACTTC. Full variable domain (outside the CDR3, taken from reference TRBV7-6 and TRBJ2-7): GAGVSQSPRYKVTKRGQDVALRCDPISGHVSLYWYRQALGQGPEFLTYFNYEAQQDKSGLPNDRFSAERPEGSISTLTIQRTEQRDSAMYRCASSLGGRGYEQYFGPGTRLTVT.

The chain joins TRBV18 to TRBJ1-1; 7 bases fit TRBD1. The germline V gene has CDR1 KGHSH and CDR2 LQKENI. V was pared by 6 bases and J by 6 bases, with 13 bases of the junction left unmatched. The CDR3 spans 15 residues. The CDR3 DNA reads TGTGCCAGCTCTGATAGGGACAGAGGTTGGGCTGAAGCTTTCTTT. This codes for CASSDRDRGWAEAFF.

This chain uses TRBV11-1 with TRBJ2-7; no firm D call. V was trimmed by 7 bases and J by 5 bases, leaving 27 bases between them. The CDR3 is 17 residues long. Germline loops: CDR1 SGHAT, CDR2 FQDESV (reference sequence). The CDR3 sequence: CASISLSPTAWKDEQYF. CDR3 nucleotides: TGTGCCAGCATCTCCCTTAGCCCCACCGCTTGGAAGGACGAGCAGTACTTC.

This chain links TRBV7-6 with TRBJ2-7, with 8 positions matching TRBD1. This CDR3 is built from 14 residues. Unmatched junction bases numbered 4, after V lost 4 bases and J lost 2 bases. Germline CDR1 is SGHVS and CDR2 is FNYEAQ. In nucleotides, the CDR3 is TGTGCCAGCAGCTCCGGGACAGGACCCTACGAGCAGTACTTC. Translated, it gives CASSSGTGPYEQYF.

V is TRBV30 and J is TRBJ2-7, with 12 bases fitting TRBD2. The CDR3 is made up of 15 amino acids. V gave up 2 bases and J gave up 2 bases; unmatched junction bases: 4. CDR1 and CDR2 from the germline V gene are GTSNPN and SVGIG (reference sequence). As DNA, the CDR3 is TGTGCCTGGAGTAGGGGACTAGCGGGCCCCTACGAGCAGTACTTC. This sequence encodes CAWSRGLAGPYEQYF.

This clone has more than one count but fewer than ten. One end of the junction does not line up with germline, which may come from a read error. V gene TRBV6-1 combines with J gene TRBJ2-7; D ambiguous. The V gene's germline CDR1 is MNHNS and CDR2 SASEGT. The CDR3 length is 12 residues. The CDR3 region is CASAAISHEQYF. In nucleotides, the CDR3 is TGTGCCAGTGCAGCGATCTCCCACGAGCAGTACTTC.

This clone is classed as medium-sized. V gene TRBV19 combines with J gene TRBJ2-7, with a tentative D call TRBD1 (6 bases). The CDR3 is 14 residues long. From germline, CDR1 is LNHDA and CDR2 SQIVND (reference sequence). The V gene lost 7 bases and the J gene lost 0 bases, with 13 bases spanning the gap. The CDR3 reads CASNPTGHSYEQYF. The CDR3 DNA reads TGTGCCAGTAATCCGACGGGACACTCCTACGAGCAGTACTTC.

This clone is categorized as medium-sized. V is TRBV3-1 and J is TRBJ2-7; D gene ambiguous. Per germline, CDR1 LGHDT and CDR2 YNNKEL (reference sequence). The CDR3 totals 16 residues. The germline V and J ends were trimmed by 0 bases and 3 bases, with 15 bases remaining between them. The CDR3 DNA reads TGTGCCAGCAGCCAAGATTGGGCGAAAGGCAGCTACGAGCAGTACTTC. Its protein is CASSQDWAKGSYEQYF.

The chain recombines TRBV5-5 with TRBJ2-7, with 9 bases identical to TRBD1. Looked up from germline, CDR1 is SGHKS and CDR2 is YYEKEE (reference sequence). V was pared by 1 base and J by 3 bases, with 2 bases of the junction left unmatched. The CDR3 covers 14 residues. The CDR3 DNA follows: TGTGCCAGCAGCTTGTCGGGACAGGGCTACGAGCAGTACTTC. It codes for CASSLSGQGYEQYF.

The chain recombines TRBV30 with TRBJ2-2; 9 nucleotides align to TRBD1. In germline, CDR1 is GTSNPN, CDR2 SVGIG (reference sequence). Trimming at V came to 2 bases and at J to 5 bases, leaving 6 bases not matched to a gene. CDR3 length: 15 residues. The CDR3 sequence is CAWSFRDRVTGELFF. The CDR3 nucleotides read TGTGCCTGGAGTTTTAGGGACAGGGTGACCGGGGAGCTGTTTTTT.

The rearrangement uses TRBV5-4 and TRBJ1-5, with 11 nucleotides matching TRBD1. The CDR3 totals 17 residues. The V gene's germline CDR1 is SGHNT and CDR2 YYREEE (reference sequence). V trimming: 3 bases; J trimming: 0 bases; junction bases outside the gene matches: 5. Here the CDR3 reads CASSSGQGGVSNQPQHF. CDR3 DNA sequence: TGTGCCAGCAGCTCGGGACAGGGGGGGGTTAGCAATCAGCCCCAGCATTTT.

The chain joins TRBV11-1 to TRBJ1-1, with 8 nucleotides matching TRBD1. V lost 3 bases to trimming and J lost 7 bases; unmatched junction nucleotides: 7. The CDR3 consists of 14 residues. Germline V gives CDR1 SGHAT, CDR2 FQDESV (reference sequence). CDR3 residues: CASSFEGTGFEAFF. The CDR3 DNA follows: TGTGCCAGCAGCTTCGAAGGGACAGGCTTTGAAGCTTTCTTT.

The V and J genes are TRBV5-1 and TRBJ1-2; possible D gene TRBD1, 5 bases. V was clipped by 1 base and J by 8 bases, with 12 bases between them. CDR1 is SGHRS, CDR2 YFSETQ, per germline. The CDR3 is made up of 13 amino acids. The CDR3 is CASSLRDSWGYTF. DNA of the CDR3: TGCGCCAGCAGCTTGAGAGACAGCTGGGGCTACACCTTC.

The chain carries TRBV20-1 and TRBJ2-1; 7 bases fit TRBD2. The CDR3 is 13 residues long. The V segment lost 8 bases and the J segment 5 bases; nucleotides outside the gene matches: 9. The germline V gene has CDR1 DFQATT and CDR2 SNEGSKA (reference sequence). CDR3: CSLSGGTNNEQFF. In nucleotides, the CDR3 is TGCAGTCTTAGTGGGGGGACTAACAATGAGCAGTTCTTC.

The rearrangement uses TRBV11-2 and TRBJ2-3, with TRBD2 matching 7 bases. The V gene end was trimmed by 2 bases and the J gene end by 2 bases; junction bases not matched to a gene: 13. Germline-derived CDR1 and CDR2 are SGHAT and FQNNGV. This CDR3 has 18 amino acids. The CDR3 spells CASSLLRLGGRATDTQYF. The CDR3 DNA reads as TGTGCCAGCAGCTTATTAAGGCTTGGGGGGAGGGCCACAGATACGCAGTATTTT.

In its sample, this clone is medium-sized. This chain links TRBV29-1 with TRBJ1-4; D may be TRBD1 (6 bases). The CDR3 sequence is 15 residues long. The V end lost 5 bases, the J end lost 4 bases, and 17 bases lay between the germline ends. Per the germline V gene, CDR1 is SQVTM and CDR2 is ANQGSEA. The CDR3 DNA sequence: TGCAGCGTTTCAATGCCGGGACAATATAATGAAAAACTGTTTTTT. This sequence encodes CSVSMPGQYNEKLFF.

This clone is medium-sized by share. J is TRBJ1-2 and V is TRBV6-5, with TRBD1 identical over 10 bases. The CDR3 is 14 residues long. Germline-derived CDR1 and CDR2 are MNHEY and SVGAGI. The V segment lost 0 bases and the J segment 11 bases; nucleotides outside the gene matches: 6. CDR3 in DNA: TGTGCCAGCAGTTACTCGCGGGACAGGGGTTTTTACACCTTC. As protein: CASSYSRDRGFYTF.

The chain carries TRBV4-1 and TRBJ1-1, with 7 bases that match TRBD1. The CDR3 length is 14 residues. The ends lost 4 bases at V and 0 bases at J; junction bases unmatched: 2. From germline, CDR1 is MGHRA and CDR2 YSYEKL. The CDR3 DNA is TGCGCCAGCAGCCTGGACAGGTTGAACACTGAAGCTTTCTTT. Residues: CASSLDRLNTEAFF.

This clone was seen a handful of times. This rearrangement joins TRBV28 to TRBJ2-5; no reliable D call. V was pared by 4 bases and J by 6 bases, with 12 bases between. Germline assignment: CDR1 MDHEN and CDR2 SYDVKM. The CDR3 runs 13 residues. The CDR3 DNA sequence: TGTGCCAGCAGTTCCCCAACTCAGCAGACCCAGTACTTC. It translates to CASSSPTQQTQYF.